This T cell receptor beta chain appears in the sequencing data of a study of T cells in Graves' hyperthyroidism and ophthalmopathy. Amplification of TCR beta CDR3 regions was performed using RNA transcripts as template. Researchers ran a first-round RT-PCR on the TCR CDR3 using the HTBI primer set. Using its own MiXCR run on the multiplex PCR reads, TCRdb lists one record per CDR3 protein. Among 350,000 to 400,000 distinct CDR3 sequences, about 15% were seen once, and the ten largest hold over 25%. The clonotype was recovered from a woman in her thirties with Graves' hyperthyroidism. Sequencing was carried out using blood.

The DNA of the CDR3 is TGTGCCAGCAGCTTAGCGGGGCTAGCGGGAGGGCAGGCCTACGAGCAGTACTTC. This gives the protein CASSLAGLAGGQAYEQYF. The chain combines TRBV7-8 with TRBJ2-7, with 12 nucleotides matching TRBD2. The CDR3 is 18 residues long. Germline V lookup: CDR1 SGHVS, CDR2 FQNEAQ. The ends lost 0 bases at V and 2 bases at J; junction bases unmatched: 8.